This T cell receptor (beta chain) was documented in a study of cytomegalovirus exposure and HLA in healthy donors. Overall study findings and caveats: Later genetic work tied a missense DCLRE1C variant to beta-chain V and J trimming.

On this clone itself: What it recognizes is unknown.

The PCR used 60 Vbeta and 13 Jbeta primers. TCRdb's copy holds only in-frame clones and misses some; the assay was immunoSEQ multiplex PCR. The ten most abundant clones cover under 1.3% of a sample with 100,000 to 150,000 clones. V shed 3 bases, J shed 8 bases, and the junction held 7 bases outside the gene matches. The CDR3 extends over 14 amino acids. Germline V gene lookup returns CDR1 KGHSH and CDR2 LQKENI. Sequencing used PBMCs. This chain links TRBV18 with TRBJ1-2, with TRBD1 identical over 9 bases. The source is a man between 18 and 35 years old in good health and CMV-seronegative. The CDR3 sequence is CASSPTGTGLGYTF. The CDR3 DNA reads TGTGCCAGCTCACCTACTGGGACAGGGTTAGGCTACACCTTC.